The 20 T cell receptor beta chains in this list originate from one sample, sequenced in a study of blood T cell repertoires in COVID-19. Profiled with immunoSEQ multiplex PCR; TCRdb holds only in-frame clones, not every one. The profile shows 250,000 to 300,000 clones, roughly 80% of them singletons. The sequencing input was PBMCs or T cells enriched from blood (not recorded which). These receptors all come from a man aged 45 to 65 who had recovered from COVID-19.

This chain uses TRBV20-1 with TRBJ2-1; possibly TRBD1 for D (5 bases). Germline CDR1 and CDR2: DFQATT and SNEGSKA (reference sequence). The CDR3 has 14 amino acids. V was pared by 3 bases and J by 2 bases, with 11 bases between. CDR3 amino acids: CSASRDSPYNEQFF. For the CDR3, the DNA is TGCAGTGCTAGTCGAGACAGTCCCTACAATGAGCAGTTCTTC.

The V and J genes are TRBV6-1 and TRBJ2-7; D unresolved. Germline V gene sequence: CDR1 MNHNS, CDR2 SASEGT. Trimming pared 2 bases from V and 4 bases from J, leaving 6 bases between. The CDR3 consists of 12 residues. CDR3 loop: CASSETRYEQYF. The CDR3 coding sequence is TGTGCCAGCAGTGAAACCAGGTACGAGCAGTACTTC.

J is TRBJ1-4 and V is TRBV28; maybe TRBD1 (5 bases). This CDR3 is built from 14 residues. The V end lost 8 bases, the J end lost 8 bases, and 18 bases lay between the germline ends. CDR1 is MDHEN, CDR2 SYDVKM, per germline. The CDR3 is CASVTGGSTEKLFF. The DNA for the CDR3 is TGTGCCAGCGTTACCGGGGGATCTACAGAAAAACTGTTTTTT.

This chain uses TRBV5-4 with TRBJ2-7; TRBD1 is a possible D gene (6 bases). The V end lost 3 bases, the J end lost 3 bases, and 16 bases lay between the germline ends. The germline gives CDR1 SGHNT, CDR2 YYREEE (reference sequence). This CDR3 is 15 amino acids long. The CDR3 DNA is TGTGCCAGCAGCTCTGCCCACGGACAGTTCTACGAGCAGTACTTC. Its protein is CASSSAHGQFYEQYF. Looking up the rest from reference TRBV5-4 and TRBJ2-7 gives the full variable domain: ETGVTQSPTHLIKTRGQQVTLRCSSQSGHNTVSWYQQALGQGPQFIFQYYREEENGRGNFPPRFSGLQFPNYSSELNVNALELDDSALYLCASSSAHGQFYEQYFGPGTRLTVT.

The rearrangement uses TRBV29-1 and TRBJ2-1; 14 bases match TRBD2. V gave up 5 bases and J gave up 13 bases; unmatched junction bases: 19. CDR1 is SQVTM, CDR2 ANQGSEA, per germline. This CDR3 spans 17 amino acids. CDR3: CSVTDTGTSGRPSLQFF. Here the CDR3 DNA reads TGCAGCGTTACTGATACCGGGACTAGCGGGAGACCTTCACTCCAGTTCTTC.

This clone has more than one count but fewer than ten. This sequence joins TRBV15 and TRBJ1-1, with 9 positions matching TRBD1. CDR1 and CDR2 (germline): LNHNV, YYDKDF (reference sequence). This CDR3 is 15 amino acids long. Trimming removed 4 bases from V and 6 bases from J; junction bases left unmatched: 9. The CDR3 reads CATSNLRTGGAEAFF. In nucleotides, the CDR3 is TGTGCCACCAGCAATCTCCGAACAGGGGGCGCTGAAGCTTTCTTT.

The gene calls are TRBV7-9 and TRBJ2-3; 8 positions match TRBD1. Trimming at V came to 2 bases and at J to 14 bases, leaving 6 bases not matched to a gene. Germline CDR1 SEHNR, CDR2 FQNEAQ (reference sequence). This CDR3 contains 12 residues. CDR3 sequence: CASSLLGTGGYF. DNA of the CDR3: TGTGCCAGCAGCTTATTGGGGACAGGCGGGTATTTT.

This clone was seen a few times. The CDR3 nucleotides read TGTGCCTGGAGTGTCTACGAGAACTATGGCTACACCTTC. Protein: CAWSVYENYGYTF. The rearrangement joins TRBV30 to TRBJ1-2; D ambiguous. V lost 0 bases and J lost 2, with 7 bases in between. This CDR3 is built from 13 residues. Germline CDR1 is GTSNPN and CDR2 is SVGIG (reference sequence).

The DNA of the CDR3 is TGTGCCAGTAGTACAAGAAATGGACAGGGTTCCTATGGCTACACCTTC. Amino acids: CASSTRNGQGSYGYTF. The gene calls are TRBV19 and TRBJ1-2, with TRBD1 matching 8 bases. Unmatched junction bases numbered 11, after V lost 4 bases and J lost 4 bases. Germline lookup yields CDR1 LNHDA and CDR2 SQIVND (reference sequence). This CDR3 spans 16 amino acids.

The chain joins TRBV12-3 or TRBV12-4 to TRBJ1-2; D is ambiguous. The CDR3 extends over 12 amino acids. Trimming left V 1 base short and J 11 bases short, with 11 bases between. This CDR3 reads CASSLGRIVYTF. The CDR3 bases are TGTGCCAGCAGTTTAGGGCGGATAGTATACACCTTC.

A few counts support this clone. CDR3 DNA sequence: TGTGCCAGCCGGAGGGGGCATCAGCCCCAGCATTTT. This codes for CASRRGHQPQHF. The V and J genes are TRBV6-7 and TRBJ1-5, with 7 bases fitting TRBD1. TRBV6-7 is an open reading frame, and its role is uncertain. The J segment lost 5 bases and the V segment lost 8 bases, leaving 3 bases of the junction unmatched. This CDR3 is built from 12 residues.

This chain joins TRBV7-2 and TRBJ2-1; TRBD2 agrees at 7 bases. With 1 base clipped from V and 6 bases from J, the junction kept 12 bases outside the gene matches. Germline V gene lookup returns CDR1 SGHTA and CDR2 FQGNSA. CDR3 size: 17 residues. The CDR3 protein is CASSLVLLAAGINEQFF. The CDR3 region has the DNA TGTGCCAGCAGCTTAGTACTCTTGGCAGCGGGAATCAATGAGCAGTTCTTC.

This clone came up a few times. The chain links TRBV30 to TRBJ1-6, with 7 bases aligning to TRBD1. The CDR3 has 19 amino acids. The trim removed 3 bases at V and 0 bases at J, leaving 14 bases unmatched. The germline gives CDR1 GTSNPN, CDR2 SVGIG (reference sequence). The CDR3: CAWSRPGQQISSYNSPLHF. CDR3 nucleotide sequence: TGTGCCTGGAGCAGACCGGGACAGCAGATTAGCTCCTATAATTCACCCCTCCACTTT.

This chain uses TRBV25-1 with TRBJ2-3; 9 bases align to TRBD1. The CDR3 has 16 residues. The V and J ends lost 4 bases and 2 bases, in that order; junction bases with no gene match: 7. Looked up from germline, CDR1 is MGHDK and CDR2 is SYGVNS. The CDR3 region is CASSATGGPSTDTQYF. CDR3 bases: TGTGCCAGCAGTGCAACAGGGGGCCCTTCCACAGATACGCAGTATTTT.

This sequence joins TRBV7-9 and TRBJ2-2; no definite D call. Germline V gives CDR1 SEHNR, CDR2 FQNEAQ (reference sequence). This CDR3 is 14 amino acids long. V lost 6 bases and J 3 bases, leaving 11 bases between the germline ends. The CDR3 is CASRHRQDTGELFF. CDR3 coding DNA: TGTGCCAGCAGACACCGGCAGGACACCGGGGAGCTGTTTTTT.

The V gene is TRBV10-2, the J gene TRBJ1-6, with TRBD1 as a possible D gene (6 bases). The ends were cut back, 4 bases at V and 4 bases at J, with 8 bases in the middle. Germline V gene sequence: CDR1 WSHSY, CDR2 SAAADI. This CDR3 has 14 residues. The CDR3 spells CASSGQDYNSPLHF. DNA of the CDR3: TGCGCCAGCAGTGGACAGGATTATAATTCACCCCTCCACTTT.

V usage is TRBV27 and J usage is TRBJ2-1; 7 positions match TRBD1. V was clipped by 3 bases and J by 9 bases; unmatched bases: 11. CDR1 is MNHEY, CDR2 SMNVEV, per germline (reference sequence). The CDR3 length is 15 residues. CDR3 region: CASSFEGAGEREQFF. The DNA of the CDR3 is TGTGCCAGCAGTTTCGAGGGGGCCGGGGAACGTGAGCAGTTCTTC.

The chain employs TRBV12-3 or TRBV12-4 and TRBJ1-1; D ambiguous. V was cut by 4 bases and J by 5 bases, with 11 bases left in between. This CDR3 contains 13 residues. The CDR3 is CASSSGGRTEAFF. The CDR3 region has the DNA TGTGCCAGCAGTTCCGGAGGGAGAACTGAAGCTTTCTTT.

V gene TRBV5-6 combines with J gene TRBJ2-3, with 8 bases matching TRBD2. The CDR3 consists of 14 residues. Germline V gene lookup returns CDR1 SGHDT and CDR2 YYEEEE. V was pared by 4 bases and J by 5 bases, with 6 bases of the junction left unmatched. In DNA form, the CDR3 reads TGTGCCAGCAGCAGAGGGACTAGGGGAGATACGCAGTATTTT. It is translated as CASSRGTRGDTQYF.

The chain links TRBV2 to TRBJ1-1; D is unresolved. V was cut by 6 bases and J by 1 base, with 9 bases left in between. The CDR3 length is 13 residues. Germline CDR1 reads SNHLY; CDR2 reads FYNNEI. As DNA, the CDR3 is TGTGCCAGCAGAGAGACACCGAACACTGAAGCTTTCTTT. It translates to CASRETPNTEAFF.